A selection of T cell receptor beta chains follows, all from one sample in a study of cytomegalovirus exposure and HLA in healthy donors. The data were produced by immunoSEQ multiplex PCR, yet TCRdb's version contains in-frame clones alone and is incomplete. The top ten clones hold 3% to 3.5% of a sample with 130,000 or so clones, roughly 73% of them seen once. The material sequenced was PBMCs. The receptors come from a man aged 40-50 years in good health and CMV-seronegative. Both conserved end residues are part of each CDR3. The D gene is left open where the match is weak. Clone size, where shown, is once, few, many, or a class for clones that have expanded.

v_call	d_call	j_call	clone_size	cdr3_aa	cdr3_nt
TRBV27	-	TRBJ2-7	once	CASSPRPTGYDEQYF	TGTGCCAGCAGTCCTCGGCCAACAGGGTATGACGAGCAGTACTTC
TRBV11-3	-	TRBJ2-7	once	CASSLFPEPEQYF	TGTGCCAGCAGCTTATTCCCCGAGCCGGAGCAGTACTTC
TRBV30	TRBD1	TRBJ2-6	few	CAWSKYRGAGANVLTF	TGTGCCTGGAGCAAGTACAGGGGGGCTGGGGCCAACGTCCTGACTTTC
TRBV6-5	-	TRBJ1-2	few	CASSYFGGGYTF	TGTGCCAGCAGTTACTTCGGGGGTGGCTACACCTTC
TRBV27	TRBD1	TRBJ2-7	-	CASSPGTDPYEQYF	TGTGCCAGCAGTCCAGGGACAGATCCTTACGAGCAGTACTTC
TRBV28	-	TRBJ1-1	-	CASSLSARGLNTEAFF	TGTGCCAGCAGTTTATCGGCGAGGGGGTTGAACACTGAAGCTTTCTTT
TRBV5-1	TRBD1	TRBJ2-1	-	CASSLPGGNEQFF	TGCGCCAGCAGCTTGCCAGGGGGCAATGAGCAGTTCTTC
TRBV18	TRBD1	TRBJ2-2	-	CASSPMRTGLNTGELFF	TGTGCCAGCTCACCAATGAGGACAGGGCTGAACACCGGGGAGCTGTTTTTT
TRBV10-3	-	TRBJ2-1	-	CAISVAAGSYNEQFF	TGTGCCATCAGTGTAGCAGCGGGCTCCTACAATGAGCAGTTCTTC
TRBV19	-	TRBJ1-1	-	CASSMRWGVPTLNTEAFF	TGTGCCAGTAGTATGCGGTGGGGAGTACCGACCCTGAACACTGAAGCTTTCTTT
TRBV5-1	TRBD1	TRBJ2-7	once	CASSLLTGGSYEQYF	TGCGCCAGCAGCTTGTTGACAGGGGGATCCTACGAGCAGTACTTC
TRBV7-9	-	TRBJ2-7	-	CASSVQVREQYF	TGTGCCAGCAGCGTACAGGTCCGCGAGCAGTACTTC
TRBV5-1	-	TRBJ2-3	-	CASSLTVTDTQYF	TGCGCCAGCAGCTTGACAGTCACAGATACGCAGTATTTT
TRBV4-1	TRBD2	TRBJ2-1	-	CASSQDGAGGSVNEQFF	TGCGCCAGCAGCCAAGATGGCGCGGGGGGGTCGGTAAATGAGCAGTTCTTC
TRBV5-5	TRBD1	TRBJ1-4	few	CASSRDSFNEKLFF	TGTGCCAGCAGCAGGGACAGCTTTAATGAAAAACTGTTTTTT
TRBV10-3	-	TRBJ2-3	-	CAHRGDISTDTQYF	TGTGCCCACCGGGGGGACATAAGCACAGATACGCAGTATTTT
TRBV7-9	-	TRBJ1-5	-	CASSLGPRWNQPQHF	TGTGCCAGCAGCTTAGGCCCGAGGTGGAATCAGCCCCAGCATTTT
TRBV15	-	TRBJ1-2	once	CATSVGRANYGYTF	TGTGCCACCAGCGTTGGGAGGGCGAACTATGGCTACACCTTC
TRBV11-2	-	TRBJ2-7	few	CASSMPTGKFYYEQYF	TGTGCCAGCAGCATGCCTACAGGGAAATTTTACTACGAGCAGTACTTC
TRBV27	-	TRBJ2-3	-	CASSLRSTDTQYF	TGTGCCAGCAGTTTACGGAGCACAGATACGCAGTATTTT
TRBV7-7	-	TRBJ1-1	-	CASSFSSRQVRDPWVNTEAFF	TGTGCCAGCAGCTTCTCATCCCGACAGGTACGAGACCCTTGGGTGAACACTGAAGCTTTCTTT
TRBV27	TRBD1	TRBJ2-1	-	CASSSSTGGPYNEQFF	TGTGCCAGCAGTTCCTCGACAGGGGGTCCCTACAATGAGCAGTTCTTC
TRBV30	-	TRBJ1-2	-	CAWSRGLWDGYTF	TGTGCCTGGAGTAGGGGTTTATGGGATGGCTACACCTTC
TRBV4-2	TRBD1	TRBJ2-1	-	CASSQVQAGGNEQFF	TGTGCCAGCAGCCAAGTTCAGGCAGGGGGCAATGAGCAGTTCTTC
TRBV11-1	-	TRBJ2-3	-	CASRVAGSTDTQYF	TGTGCCAGCAGAGTTGCGGGGTCCACAGATACGCAGTATTTT
TRBV27	TRBD2	TRBJ2-7	-	CASSSRTSGGGEQYF	TGTGCCAGCAGTTCCCGGACTAGCGGGGGAGGTGAGCAGTACTTC
TRBV2	TRBD2	TRBJ2-7	-	CASSRGASGGIYEQYF	TGTGCCAGCAGTCGCGGAGCTAGCGGGGGGATCTACGAGCAGTACTTC
TRBV7-2	TRBD1	TRBJ1-2	-	CASSSQQGPSYGYTF	TGTGCCAGCAGCTCCCAACAGGGGCCTAGCTATGGCTACACCTTC
TRBV7-8	-	TRBJ2-7	-	CASNFLDSYEQYF	TGTGCCAGCAACTTTTTGGACTCCTACGAGCAGTACTTC
TRBV25-1	-	TRBJ2-5	-	CASSAQGWSFGETQYF	TGTGCCAGCAGTGCCCAGGGGTGGTCCTTCGGAGAGACCCAGTACTTC
TRBV5-6	-	TRBJ1-3	few	CASSHTVIQGTGNTIYF	TGTGCCAGCAGCCATACTGTAATACAGGGCACCGGAAACACCATATATTTT
TRBV5-6	-	TRBJ1-4	-	CASRTDATNEKLFF	TGTGCCAGCAGGACAGACGCAACTAATGAAAAACTGTTTTTT
TRBV4-1	-	TRBJ2-3	-	CASSPLGLGVAASRDTQYF	TGCGCCAGCAGCCCACTAGGCCTCGGGGTAGCTGCCTCTAGGGATACGCAGTATTTT
TRBV19	TRBD2	TRBJ2-5	-	CASSKWGLAVQETQYF	TGTGCCAGTAGTAAGTGGGGACTAGCGGTCCAAGAGACCCAGTACTTC
TRBV7-9	TRBD1	TRBJ1-2	-	CASSKDREAVYGYTF	TGTGCCAGCAGCAAGGACAGGGAAGCGGTCTATGGCTACACCTTC
TRBV5-6	-	TRBJ1-4	-	CASTAGNTNEKLFF	TGTGCCAGCACCGCAGGGAACACTAATGAAAAACTGTTTTTT
TRBV29-1	TRBD1	TRBJ2-7	-	CSAVDRVWDEQYF	TGCAGCGCCGTGGACAGGGTCTGGGACGAGCAGTACTTC
TRBV7-9	TRBD1	TRBJ2-7	-	CASETGQGHYEQYF	TGTGCCAGCGAGACGGGACAGGGCCACTACGAGCAGTACTTC
TRBV11-2	TRBD1	TRBJ2-7	-	CASGMTGYEQYF	TGTGCCAGCGGAATGACAGGGTACGAGCAGTACTTC
TRBV5-6	TRBD1	TRBJ2-3	-	CASSFRRTGGAKDTQYF	TGTGCCAGCAGCTTTAGAAGGACAGGGGGCGCGAAAGATACGCAGTATTTT
TRBV25-1	-	TRBJ2-5	-	CASSELKVGETQYF	TGTGCCAGCAGTGAACTTAAGGTCGGGGAGACCCAGTACTTC
TRBV6-4	TRBD1	TRBJ1-2	-	CASGGMTGLMAPDGYTF	TGTGCCAGCGGAGGTATGACAGGGTTAATGGCGCCGGATGGCTACACCTTC
TRBV5-4	TRBD2	TRBJ2-3	-	CASSSGTAGAWTDTQYF	TGTGCCAGCAGCTCTGGCACAGCGGGGGCGTGGACAGATACGCAGTATTTT
TRBV4-2	TRBD2	TRBJ2-7	-	CASSQDLAGDYEQYF	TGTGCCAGCAGCCAAGATCTAGCGGGGGACTACGAGCAGTACTTC
TRBV19	-	TRBJ1-4	once	CASSPPGSNEKLFF	TGTGCCAGTAGTCCCCCAGGGTCGAATGAAAAACTGTTTTTT
TRBV7-2	TRBD1	TRBJ1-1	-	CASSSAGGLNTEAFF	TGTGCCAGCAGCTCCGCAGGGGGGTTGAACACTGAAGCTTTCTTT
TRBV5-6	-	TRBJ1-6	-	CASSVHWSSYNSPLHF	TGTGCCAGCAGCGTACACTGGAGCTCCTATAATTCACCCCTCCACTTT
TRBV9	-	TRBJ1-2	-	CASSVRVSKVGYTF	TGTGCCAGCAGCGTGCGGGTTTCAAAGGTCGGCTACACCTTC